One sample yielded the 21 T cell receptor beta chains listed below, sequenced in a study of blood T cells in healthy people across ages. Next came a second PCR, run for about 7 to 12 cycles, which used a sample-barcoded 5' primer along with a J-beta primer mix. Using its own MiXCR run on the 5' RACE reads, TCRdb lists one record per CDR3 protein. The table has almost 800,000 distinct CDR3 sequences, 58% seen once. Sequencing was performed on blood. The source is a man aged 30 to 45 in good health.

V and J are TRBV7-9 and TRBJ2-1; D uncertain. Trimming removed 5 bases at V and 8 bases at J, with 25 bases between. This CDR3 contains 17 residues. The germline gives CDR1 SEHNR, CDR2 FQNEAQ (reference sequence). CDR3 nucleotide sequence: TGTGCCAGCAGCCAACGTCGCACGTCAGAGGTTAGAGATGAGCAGTTCTTC. The encoded protein is CASSQRRTSEVRDEQFF.

The chain joins TRBV12-3 or TRBV12-4 to TRBJ2-5; the match to TRBD1 covers 9 bases. The CDR3 is made up of 18 amino acids. Trimming at V came to 5 bases and at J to 4 bases, leaving 17 bases not matched to a gene. Here the CDR3 reads CASSNPGQGLHPGETQYF. The CDR3 nucleotides read TGTGCCAGCAGTAATCCGGGACAGGGCCTCCATCCCGGAGAGACCCAGTACTTC.

This clonotype showed up just a few times. The chain is built from TRBV20-1 and TRBJ2-5; 9 bases map to TRBD2. J lost 0 bases, V lost 4 bases, and 9 bases had no gene match. The CDR3 has 16 amino acids. Per germline, CDR1 DFQATT and CDR2 SNEGSKA (reference sequence). In DNA form, the CDR3 reads TGCAGTGCTATGCCTAGCGGGAAATCCTACCAAGAGACCCAGTACTTC. Its translation: CSAMPSGKSYQETQYF.

This rearrangement joins TRBV28 to TRBJ2-3; possible D gene TRBD2, 6 bases. Trimming removed 10 bases at V and 9 bases at J, with 11 bases between. Germline V gene data show CDR1 as MDHEN and CDR2 as SYDVKM. CDR3 length: 10 residues. Written as DNA, the CDR3 is TGTGCCATAGGAGGGCCGACGCAGTATTTT. Its protein product is CAIGGPTQYF.

The chain is built from TRBV11-2 and TRBJ1-6; D call uncertain. In germline, CDR1 is SGHAT, CDR2 FQNNGV. V lost 6 bases, J lost 8 bases, and 14 bases lay in between. The CDR3 has 14 residues. This CDR3 reads CASSLNQADSPLHF. Written as DNA, the CDR3 is TGTGCCAGCAGTTTAAACCAAGCGGATTCACCCCTCCACTTT. Drawing the rest from reference TRBV11-2 and TRBJ1-6, the complete variable domain is EAGVAQSPRYKIIEKRQSVAFWCNPISGHATLYWYQQILGQGPKLLIQFQNNGVVDDSQLPKDRFSAERLKGVDSTLKIQPAKLEDSAVYLCASSLNQADSPLHFGNGTRLTVT.

This clonotype appeared a few times. The CDR3 bases are TGCGCCAGCAGCCAAGAAGTACTAGGGCGGCGCGAGCAGTACTTC. Protein: CASSQEVLGRREQYF. The genes are TRBV4-3 and TRBJ2-7; possibly TRBD2 for D (5 bases). The germline V gene encodes CDR1 LGHNA and CDR2 YSLEER. The V end was cut by 0 bases, the J end by 6 bases, with 15 bases between. CDR3 size: 15 residues.

This chain connects TRBV28 to TRBJ1-2; 7 positions match TRBD1. This CDR3 comprises 18 residues. V gave up 6 bases and J gave up 4 bases; unmatched junction bases: 20. Germline V gene lookup returns CDR1 MDHEN and CDR2 SYDVKM. The CDR3 is CASSPIGGRGARGYGYTF. Written as DNA, the CDR3 is TGTGCCAGCAGCCCGATTGGAGGCAGGGGGGCGCGAGGCTATGGCTACACCTTC.

This clonotype was seen a few times. The CDR3 loop reads CSATGTRSTTQYF. The CDR3 region has the DNA TGCAGCGCGACCGGGACCCGAAGCACCACGCAGTATTTT. The chain has TRBV29-1 and TRBJ2-3, with D perhaps matching TRBD1 or TRBD2 (5 bases each). The CDR3 runs to 13 residues. Germline CDR1 and CDR2: SQVTM and ANQGSEA. V lost 7 bases and J 9 bases, leaving 20 bases between the germline ends.

The sample holds a few counts of this clonotype. The chain recombines TRBV6-5 with TRBJ2-1, with D perhaps matching TRBD2 (6 bases). V shed 6 bases and J shed 2 bases, with 17 bases lying between them. CDR3 length: 16 residues. Germline-derived CDR1 and CDR2 are MNHEY and SVGAGI. CDR3 region: CASSPFLAIAYNEQFF. The DNA of the CDR3 is TGTGCCAGCAGCCCCTTTCTAGCGATCGCCTACAATGAGCAGTTCTTC.

A few counts support this clonotype. The chain couples TRBV7-2 to TRBJ2-4; D call uncertain. The end of the DNA aligns better with TRBJ2-7, so the J call may be wrong. Germline CDR1 and CDR2: SGHTA and FQGNSA. The CDR3 extends over 14 amino acids. The CDR3 protein is CASSLVGNNYEQYF. CDR3 in DNA: TGTGCCAGCAGCTTAGTTGGGAACAACTACGAGCAGTACTTC.

The chain couples TRBV7-6 to TRBJ2-7; 14 nucleotides agree with TRBD2. The CDR3 covers 16 residues. Germline V gene sequence: CDR1 SGHVS, CDR2 FNYEAQ. The J segment lost 4 bases and the V segment lost 3 bases, leaving 5 bases of the junction unmatched. The CDR3 coding sequence is TGTGCCAGCAGCTTGACTAGCGGGGGGGCCGGGTACGAGCAGTACTTC. Translation: CASSLTSGGAGYEQYF.

The chain joins TRBV6-5 to TRBJ2-2, with D possibly TRBD1 on 6 matching bases. This CDR3 is 14 amino acids long. The germline V gene has CDR1 MNHEY and CDR2 SVGAGI. V gave up 5 bases and J gave up 6 bases, with 13 bases separating them. The CDR3 region is CASSRAGDSGELFF. In DNA form, the CDR3 reads TGTGCCAGCAGTAGGGCAGGGGATTCCGGGGAGCTGTTTTTT.

This clonotype was recorded a few times. V gene TRBV29-1 combines with J gene TRBJ1-2; tentative D call: TRBD1 (5 bases). From germline, CDR1 is SQVTM and CDR2 ANQGSEA. The CDR3 is 13 amino acids. The ends were cut back, 6 bases at V and 4 bases at J, with 15 bases in the middle. In nucleotides, the CDR3 is TGCAGCGTCGGAAGGGGAGATGGCTATGGCTACACCTTC. Amino acid sequence: CSVGRGDGYGYTF.

The genes are TRBV29-1 and TRBJ2-5; D call uncertain. Germline V lookup: CDR1 SQVTM, CDR2 ANQGSEA. CDR3 length: 12 residues. Trimming left V 6 bases short and J 5 bases short, with 13 bases between. CDR3 nucleotides: TGCAGCGTCCTAGGAGAAAGGGAGACCCAGTACTTC. This translates into CSVLGERETQYF.

The chain has TRBV10-3 and TRBJ2-1; maybe TRBD1 (6 bases). Between the trimmed V and J ends, which lost 10 bases and 0 bases, there was a span of 13 bases. Per germline, CDR1 ENHRY and CDR2 SYGVKD. The CDR3 length is 14 residues. CDR3 DNA: TGTGCCACGTACCAGACAGGCTCCTACAATGAGCAGTTCTTC. Translation: CATYQTGSYNEQFF.

The chain is built from TRBV20-1 and TRBJ2-1, with 8 bases that match TRBD1. The V and J ends lost 6 bases and 8 bases, in that order; junction bases with no gene match: 18. The germline V gene has CDR1 DFQATT and CDR2 SNEGSKA (reference sequence). This CDR3 comprises 16 residues. CDR3 sequence reads: CSAPDRASGQGDEQFF. CDR3 in DNA: TGCAGTGCCCCGGACAGGGCGAGCGGTCAGGGGGATGAGCAGTTCTTC.

V and J are TRBV4-3 and TRBJ1-5, with D unresolved. CDR3 size: 14 residues. Germline V gene data show CDR1 as LGHNA and CDR2 as YSLEER. V gave up 0 bases and J gave up 7 bases, with 10 bases separating them. The CDR3 sequence: CASSQDYSPQPQHF. DNA of the CDR3: TGCGCCAGCAGCCAAGATTATTCGCCCCAGCCCCAGCATTTT.

This chain connects TRBV9 to TRBJ1-5; D is undetermined. V was trimmed by 0 bases and J by 0 bases, leaving 7 bases between them. Germline V gives CDR1 SGDLS, CDR2 YYNGEE. CDR3 length equals 15 residues. The CDR3 DNA reads TGTGCCAGCAGCGTAGGGGCGGTTAGCAATCAGCCCCAGCATTTT. Protein: CASSVGAVSNQPQHF.

The chain couples TRBV12-3 or TRBV12-4 to TRBJ2-3, with D perhaps given as TRBD1 or TRBD2 (6 bases each). The CDR3 sequence is 15 residues long. The ends were cut back, 0 bases at V and 2 bases at J, with 9 bases in the middle. This chain's CDR3 is CASSLATGATDTQYF. The DNA for the CDR3 is TGTGCCAGCAGTTTAGCGACGGGGGCCACAGATACGCAGTATTTT.

This clonotype has a handful of counts. The chain couples TRBV10-3 to TRBJ2-6; 10 bases match TRBD2. Germline assignment: CDR1 ENHRY and CDR2 SYGVKD. CDR3 size: 20 residues. Losses at the gene ends were 11 bases for V and 0 bases for J; bases not matched to a gene: 19. The CDR3 bases are TGTGCCTCCCAAAGTCCACCGGGACTAGCGCGCCTCTCTGGGGCCAACGTCCTGACTTTC. Protein: CASQSPPGLARLSGANVLTF.

J is TRBJ2-3 and V is TRBV12-3 or TRBV12-4, with D possibly TRBD1 on 6 matching bases. The CDR3 runs to 13 residues. V gave up 7 bases and J gave up 2 bases, with 10 bases separating them. The CDR3 DNA reads TGTGCCAGCACAGGGGATTACACAGATACGCAGTATTTT. This gives the protein CASTGDYTDTQYF.